The 19 T cell receptor beta chains presented below share a single source sample, sequenced in a study of T cells after yellow fever vaccination. Via MiXCR, TCRdb re-called the 5' RACE reads, giving one row per CDR3 protein. The repertoire includes about 350,000 distinct CDR3 sequences, roughly an eighth of them detected once, and more than 3% sits in the top ten. The source material was CD4+ T cells sorted from PBMCs, sampled 15 days after the yellow fever booster vaccination. The receptors here all came from a man aged 18 to 35 who received the YFV17D yellow fever vaccine.

This clonotype showed up many times. V usage is TRBV4-3 and J usage is TRBJ2-3; D is perhaps TRBD1 or TRBD2 (5 bases each). Germline V gene lookup returns CDR1 LGHNA and CDR2 YSLEER. Trimming took off 4 bases at V and 4 bases at J, with 9 bases between the two ends. The CDR3 consists of 13 residues. CDR3 in amino acids: CASSRGSSDTQYF. Here the CDR3 DNA reads TGCGCCAGCAGCCGGGGGAGCTCAGATACGCAGTATTTT.

This clonotype turned up a few times. The gene calls are TRBV7-9 and TRBJ1-6; possible D gene TRBD1, 6 bases. Trimming shortened V by 7 bases and J by 7 bases, and 11 bases separated the two germline ends. Germline-derived CDR1 and CDR2 are SEHNR and FQNEAQ (reference sequence). The CDR3 has 13 residues. The CDR3 loop reads CASTLTGNSPLHF. CDR3 nucleotides: TGTGCCAGCACCCTAACAGGGAATTCACCCCTCCACTTT.

There are a few counts of this clonotype. This chain links TRBV20-1 with TRBJ1-1; D unresolved. The CDR3 has 11 residues. V was pared by 7 bases and J by 2 bases, with 8 bases between. Germline V gives CDR1 DFQATT, CDR2 SNEGSKA (reference sequence). DNA of the CDR3: TGCAGTGAAAGGGATAACACTGAAGCTTTCTTT. Translating it yields CSERDNTEAFF.

The chain has TRBV7-2 and TRBJ2-3; TRBD2 might be the D (7 bases). Germline CDR1 reads SGHTA; CDR2 reads FQGNSA. CDR3 length equals 17 residues. Trimming removed 2 bases at V and 3 bases at J, with 18 bases between. Here the CDR3 DNA reads TGTGCCAGCAGCTTAACCTCGTGGGGGGGGGCGACAGATACGCAGTATTTT. This encodes CASSLTSWGGATDTQYF.

V and J are TRBV27 and TRBJ2-3; D remains unclear. From germline, CDR1 is MNHEY and CDR2 SMNVEV (reference sequence). V dropped 5 bases and J dropped 1 base, with 10 bases sitting between them. The CDR3 is 14 amino acids. The CDR3 coding sequence is TGTGCCAGCAGTACCCGCTGGGGCACAGATACGCAGTATTTT. Translating gives CASSTRWGTDTQYF.

This clonotype was detected only a few times. This chain joins TRBV10-3 and TRBJ1-1; D is undetermined. V shed 7 bases and J shed 7 bases, with 16 bases lying between them. Germline CDR1 and CDR2: ENHRY and SYGVKD. This CDR3 contains 13 residues. CDR3 DNA sequence: TGTGCCATCATGGCCGGAACGGGAGATGAAGCTTTCTTT. Translating gives CAIMAGTGDEAFF.

The J gene is TRBJ1-1, the V gene TRBV19, with D tentatively TRBD1 (6 bases). The CDR3 contains 15 residues. Per germline, CDR1 LNHDA and CDR2 SQIVND (reference sequence). Between the trimmed V and J ends, which lost 8 bases and 0 bases, there was a span of 16 bases. This CDR3 reads CASLQGANLNTEAFF. CDR3 nucleotides: TGTGCCAGTTTACAGGGCGCGAACTTGAACACTGAAGCTTTCTTT. The variable domain in full, completed from reference TRBV19 and TRBJ1-1, reads DGGITQSPKYLFRKEGQNVTLSCEQNLNHDAMYWYRQDPGQGLRLIYYSQIVNDFQKGDIAEGYSVSREKKESFPLTVTSAQKNPTAFYLCASLQGANLNTEAFFGQGTRLTVV.

With respect to this clonotype: The junction shows a germline mismatch at one end, possibly a read error. The rearrangement joins TRBV12-3 or TRBV12-4 to TRBJ1-2, with a tentative D call TRBD1 (5 bases). This CDR3 spans 11 amino acids. This CDR3 reads CATSGGEGYTF. The CDR3 DNA reads as TGTGCCACCAGTGGGGGTGAGGGCTACACCTTC.

V is TRBV4-2 and J is TRBJ2-1, with 7 positions matching TRBD2. The CDR3 runs 14 residues. Germline V gene sequence: CDR1 LGHNA, CDR2 YNFKEQ. Germline trimming cut 0 bases from V and 9 bases from J; bases unmatched to any gene: 5. CDR3 nucleotides: TGTGCCAGCAGCCAAGATGAGCGGGGCCGTGAGCAGTTCTTC. Translation gives CASSQDERGREQFF.

This clonotype was recorded a few times. The chain is built from TRBV28 and TRBJ2-3, with D possibly being TRBD1 or TRBD2 (5 bases each). V was trimmed by 2 bases and J by 1 base, leaving 10 bases between them. The germline V gene has CDR1 MDHEN and CDR2 SYDVKM. CDR3 length equals 15 residues. The CDR3 sequence is CASSLMLGGTDTQYF. CDR3 coding DNA: TGTGCCAGCAGTTTAATGTTGGGGGGCACAGATACGCAGTATTTT.

V gene TRBV6-1 combines with J gene TRBJ1-2; D is undetermined. CDR1 MNHNS and CDR2 SASEGT come from the germline V gene. The CDR3 extends over 13 amino acids. The V end was cut by 4 bases, the J end by 0 bases, with 6 bases between. CDR3 sequence: CASSALTNYGYTF. The CDR3 DNA is TGTGCCAGCAGTGCGCTTACTAACTATGGCTACACCTTC.

This clonotype was counted many times. The chain joins TRBV12-3 or TRBV12-4 to TRBJ2-1; 7 bases are a match to TRBD2. V was pared by 2 bases and J by 5 bases, with 6 bases of the junction left unmatched. The CDR3 has 15 amino acids. For the CDR3, the DNA is TGTGCCAGCAGTTTAACGGGGGGTAAACACAATGAGCAGTTCTTC. The encoded protein is CASSLTGGKHNEQFF.

The gene calls are TRBV12-3 or TRBV12-4 and TRBJ2-3; 8 bases agree with TRBD2. Trimming cost V 2 bases and J 6 bases; bases outside gene matches: 4. The length of the CDR3 is 14 residues. The CDR3 bases are TGTGCCAGCAGTTTAAGCGGGGGTTGGGATACGCAGTATTTT. This translates into CASSLSGGWDTQYF.

This clonotype was recorded many times. The chain carries TRBV5-1 and TRBJ1-6, with 7 bases fitting TRBD1. Germline V gene data show CDR1 as SGHRS and CDR2 as YFSETQ. Trimming took 0 bases from V and 13 from J; bases not matched to a gene: 7. The CDR3 spans 14 residues. The CDR3 here is CASSLGDSLRPLHF. CDR3 DNA: TGCGCCAGCAGCTTGGGGGACAGTTTAAGGCCCCTCCACTTT.

In DNA form, the CDR3 reads TGCGCCAGCAGCTTGAAACCGGGTCATAATGAAAAACTGTTTTTT. This sequence encodes CASSLKPGHNEKLFF. The chain employs TRBV5-1 and TRBJ1-4; D is ambiguous. The CDR3 runs to 15 residues. V lost 1 base, J lost 4 bases, and 11 bases lay in between. The germline CDR1 and CDR2 sequences are SGHRS and YFSETQ.

This clonotype has more than one count but fewer than ten. The chain uses TRBV12-3 or TRBV12-4 and TRBJ1-6; D call uncertain. Deletions cut 5 bases from V and 10 bases from J, with 24 bases between. The CDR3 totals 17 residues. Here the CDR3 reads CASSPRRGVIEDSPLHF. The CDR3, as DNA: TGTGCCAGCAGTCCACGACGGGGAGTTATTGAAGACTCACCCCTCCACTTT.

J is TRBJ2-7 and V is TRBV10-3; a possible D gene is TRBD2 (6 bases). This CDR3 comprises 14 residues. Looked up from germline, CDR1 is ENHRY and CDR2 is SYGVKD. The germline V and J ends were trimmed by 0 bases and 2 bases, with 8 bases remaining between them. The CDR3 DNA reads TGTGCCATCAGTGAGTCGACGGGGGCCTACGAGCAGTACGTC. Amino acids: CAISESTGAYEQYV.

The chain links TRBV5-6 to TRBJ1-6; no firm D call. The CDR3 totals 16 residues. CDR1 and CDR2 (germline): SGHDT, YYEEEE. The ends were cut back, 0 bases at V and 7 bases at J, with 14 bases in the middle. CDR3 sequence (DNA): TGTGCCAGCAGCTTGGTGTTTCGTATTAGGAATTCACCCCTCCACTTT. Translated: CASSLVFRIRNSPLHF.

The rearrangement links TRBV19 to TRBJ1-1; D gene ambiguous. Germline V gene sequence: CDR1 LNHDA, CDR2 SQIVND (reference sequence). The CDR3 sequence is 13 residues long. Trimming pared 5 bases from V and 6 bases from J, leaving 13 bases between. The CDR3 protein is CASSPGAAAEAFF. The DNA for the CDR3 is TGTGCCAGTAGTCCCGGCGCGGCGGCTGAAGCTTTCTTT.